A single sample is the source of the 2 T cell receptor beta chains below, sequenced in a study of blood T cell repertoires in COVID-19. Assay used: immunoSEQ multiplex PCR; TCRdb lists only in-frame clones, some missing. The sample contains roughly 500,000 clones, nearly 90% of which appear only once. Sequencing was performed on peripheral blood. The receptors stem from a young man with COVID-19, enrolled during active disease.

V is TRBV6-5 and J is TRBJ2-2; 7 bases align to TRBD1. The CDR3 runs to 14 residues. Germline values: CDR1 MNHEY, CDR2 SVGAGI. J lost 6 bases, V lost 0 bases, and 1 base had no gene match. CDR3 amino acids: CASSYSGQPGELFF. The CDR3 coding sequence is TGTGCCAGCAGTTACTCGGGACAGCCCGGGGAGCTGTTTTTT.

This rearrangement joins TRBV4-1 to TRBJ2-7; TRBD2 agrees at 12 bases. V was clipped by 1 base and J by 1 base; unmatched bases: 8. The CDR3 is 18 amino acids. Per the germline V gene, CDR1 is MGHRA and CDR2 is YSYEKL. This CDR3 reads CASSQVWTSGVESYEQYF. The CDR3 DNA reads TGCGCCAGCAGCCAAGTCTGGACTAGCGGGGTGGAGTCCTACGAGCAGTACTTC.